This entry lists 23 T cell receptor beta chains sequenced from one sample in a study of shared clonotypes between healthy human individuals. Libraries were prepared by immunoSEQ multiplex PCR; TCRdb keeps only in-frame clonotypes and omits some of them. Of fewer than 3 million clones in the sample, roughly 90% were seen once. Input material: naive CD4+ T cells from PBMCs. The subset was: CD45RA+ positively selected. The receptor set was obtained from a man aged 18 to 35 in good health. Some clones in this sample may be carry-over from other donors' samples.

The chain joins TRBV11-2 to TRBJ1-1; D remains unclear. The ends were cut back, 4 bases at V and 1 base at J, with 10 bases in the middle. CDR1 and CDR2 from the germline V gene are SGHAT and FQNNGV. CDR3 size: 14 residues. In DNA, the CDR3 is TGTGCCAGCAGCTCTGTGGGTGGGAACACTGAAGCTTTCTTT. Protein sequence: CASSSVGGNTEAFF.

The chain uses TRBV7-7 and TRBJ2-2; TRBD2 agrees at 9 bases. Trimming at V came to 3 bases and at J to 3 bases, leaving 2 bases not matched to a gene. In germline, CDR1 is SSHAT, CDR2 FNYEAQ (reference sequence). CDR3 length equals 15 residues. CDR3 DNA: TGTGCCAGCAGCTTCGCTAGCGGGGACACCGGGGAGCTGTTTTTT. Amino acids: CASSFASGDTGELFF.

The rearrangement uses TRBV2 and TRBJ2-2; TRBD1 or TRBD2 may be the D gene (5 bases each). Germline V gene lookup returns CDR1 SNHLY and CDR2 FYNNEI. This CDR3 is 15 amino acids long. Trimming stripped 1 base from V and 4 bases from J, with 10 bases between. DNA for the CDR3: TGTGCCAGCAGTGAAGGATGGGGGAGCACCGGGGAGCTGTTTTTT. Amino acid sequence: CASSEGWGSTGELFF.

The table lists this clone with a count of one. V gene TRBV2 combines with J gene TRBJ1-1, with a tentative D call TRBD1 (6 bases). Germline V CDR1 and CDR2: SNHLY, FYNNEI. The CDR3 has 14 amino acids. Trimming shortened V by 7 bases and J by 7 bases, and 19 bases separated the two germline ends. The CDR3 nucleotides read TGTGCCAGCATCAATCCCAGGGGCGGGAATGAAGCTTTCTTT. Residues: CASINPRGGNEAFF.

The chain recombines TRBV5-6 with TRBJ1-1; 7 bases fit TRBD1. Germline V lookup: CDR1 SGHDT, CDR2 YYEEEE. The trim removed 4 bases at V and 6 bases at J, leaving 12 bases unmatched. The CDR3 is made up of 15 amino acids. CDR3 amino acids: CASSNDPTGMAEAFF. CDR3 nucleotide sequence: TGTGCCAGCAGCAACGATCCGACAGGGATGGCTGAAGCTTTCTTT.

CDR3 protein: CASSPDRRGETQYF. CDR3 nucleotide sequence: TGTGCCAGCAGCCCAGACCGGCGAGGAGAGACCCAGTACTTC. V and J are TRBV7-9 and TRBJ2-5; the D is unclear. CDR1 SEHNR and CDR2 FQNEAQ come from the germline V gene (reference sequence). This CDR3 region has 14 residues. Trimming shortened V by 5 bases and J by 4 bases, and 14 bases separated the two germline ends.

CDR3 sequence reads: CASSWEGQMETQYF. In DNA form, the CDR3 reads TGCGCCAGCAGCTGGGAAGGACAGATGGAGACCCAGTACTTC. This sequence joins TRBV5-1 and TRBJ2-5; D may be TRBD1 (6 bases). This CDR3 has 14 amino acids. Trimming shortened V by 3 bases and J by 5 bases, and 14 bases separated the two germline ends. CDR1 SGHRS and CDR2 YFSETQ come from the germline V gene.

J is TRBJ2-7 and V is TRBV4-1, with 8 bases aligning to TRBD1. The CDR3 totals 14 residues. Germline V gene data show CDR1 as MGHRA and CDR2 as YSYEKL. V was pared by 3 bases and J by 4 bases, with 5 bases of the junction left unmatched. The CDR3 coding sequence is TGCGCCAGCAGCCACCAGGACAGGGTGTACGAGCAGTACTTC. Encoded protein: CASSHQDRVYEQYF.

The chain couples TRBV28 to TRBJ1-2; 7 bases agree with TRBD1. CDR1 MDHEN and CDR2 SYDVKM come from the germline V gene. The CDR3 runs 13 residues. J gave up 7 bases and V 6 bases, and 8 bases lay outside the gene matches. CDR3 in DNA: TGTGCCAGCAGCCCGGACAGGCCCGTTGGCTACACCTTC. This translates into CASSPDRPVGYTF.

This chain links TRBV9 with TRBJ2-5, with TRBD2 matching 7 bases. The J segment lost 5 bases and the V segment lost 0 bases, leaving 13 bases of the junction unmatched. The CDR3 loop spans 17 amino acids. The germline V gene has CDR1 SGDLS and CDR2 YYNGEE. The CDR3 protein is CASSVASVWQGGETQYF. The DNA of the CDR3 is TGTGCCAGCAGCGTAGCGAGCGTTTGGCAGGGAGGGGAGACCCAGTACTTC.

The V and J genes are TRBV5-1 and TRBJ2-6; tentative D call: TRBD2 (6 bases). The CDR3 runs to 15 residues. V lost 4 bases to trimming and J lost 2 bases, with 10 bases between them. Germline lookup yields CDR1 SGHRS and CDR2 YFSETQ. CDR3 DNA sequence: TGCGCCAGCAGCCGCGGGGCAGCTGGGGCCAACGTCCTGACTTTC. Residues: CASSRGAAGANVLTF. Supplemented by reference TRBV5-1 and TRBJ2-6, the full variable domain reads KAGVTQTPRYLIKTRGQQVTLSCSPISGHRSVSWYQQTPGQGLQFLFEYFSETQRNKGNFPGRFSGRQFSNSRSEMNVSTLELGDSALYLCASSRGAAGANVLTFGAGSRLTVL.

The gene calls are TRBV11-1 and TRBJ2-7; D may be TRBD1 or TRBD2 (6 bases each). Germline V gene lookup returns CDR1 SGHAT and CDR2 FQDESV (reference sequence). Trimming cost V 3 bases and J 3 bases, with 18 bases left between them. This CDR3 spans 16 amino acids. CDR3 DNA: TGTGCCAGCAGCTTTCTCGGGGGCGCTGGTCTCTACGAGCAGTACTTC. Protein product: CASSFLGGAGLYEQYF.

The CDR3 DNA follows: TGTGCCAGCGAACGGGGGGGCCAGGGATATGGCTACACCTTC. This gives the protein CASERGGQGYGYTF. The rearrangement links TRBV6-1 to TRBJ1-2; D possibly corresponds to TRBD1 (6 bases). Trimming removed 8 bases from V and 5 bases from J, with 18 bases in between. The CDR3 totals 14 residues. Germline-derived CDR1 and CDR2 are MNHNS and SASEGT.

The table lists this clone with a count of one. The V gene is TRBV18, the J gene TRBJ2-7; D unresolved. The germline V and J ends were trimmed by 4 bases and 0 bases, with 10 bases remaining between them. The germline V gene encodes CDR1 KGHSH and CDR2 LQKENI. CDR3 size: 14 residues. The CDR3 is CASSQVQTSYEQYF. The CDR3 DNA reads TGTGCCAGCTCACAGGTACAGACCTCCTACGAGCAGTACTTC. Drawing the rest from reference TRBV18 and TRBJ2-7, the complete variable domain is NAGVMQNPRHLVRRRGQEARLRCSPMKGHSHVYWYRQLPEEGLKFMVYLQKENIIDESGMPKERFSAEFPKEGPSILRIQQVVRGDSAAYFCASSQVQTSYEQYFGPGTRLTVT.

The chain's CDR3 is CASTSRTAQETQYF. In DNA form, the CDR3 reads TGTGCCAGCACCAGTAGGACAGCGCAAGAGACCCAGTACTTC. The chain recombines TRBV18 with TRBJ2-5, with D possibly being TRBD1 (6 bases). This CDR3 is 14 amino acids long. Between the trimmed V and J ends, which lost 8 bases and 2 bases, there was a span of 15 bases. CDR1 and CDR2 from the germline V gene are KGHSH and LQKENI.

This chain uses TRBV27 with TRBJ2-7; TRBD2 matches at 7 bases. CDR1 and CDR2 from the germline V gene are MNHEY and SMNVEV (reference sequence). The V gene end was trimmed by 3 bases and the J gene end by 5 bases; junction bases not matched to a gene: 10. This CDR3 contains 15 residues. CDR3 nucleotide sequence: TGTGCCAGCAGTTTGGGGGGGTCAGTGGCCAACGAGCAGTACTTC. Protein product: CASSLGGSVANEQYF.

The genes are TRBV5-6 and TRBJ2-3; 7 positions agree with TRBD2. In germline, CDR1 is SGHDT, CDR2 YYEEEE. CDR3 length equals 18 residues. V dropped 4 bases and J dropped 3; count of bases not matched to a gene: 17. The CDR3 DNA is TGTGCCAGCAGCATGGGCGGGGGTGCGGGAGATGGGACAGATACGCAGTATTTT. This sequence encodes CASSMGGGAGDGTDTQYF.

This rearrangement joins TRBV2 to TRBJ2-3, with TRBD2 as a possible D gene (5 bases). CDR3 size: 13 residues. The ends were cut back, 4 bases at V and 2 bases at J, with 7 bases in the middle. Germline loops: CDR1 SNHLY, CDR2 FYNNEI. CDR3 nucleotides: TGTGCCAGCAGTGGAGGGCTCACAGATACGCAGTATTTT. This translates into CASSGGLTDTQYF.

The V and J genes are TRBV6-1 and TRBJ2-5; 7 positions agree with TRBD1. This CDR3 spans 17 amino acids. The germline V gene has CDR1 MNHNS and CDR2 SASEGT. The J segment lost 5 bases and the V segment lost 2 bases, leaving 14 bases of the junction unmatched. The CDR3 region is CASSERGQGWTPETQYF. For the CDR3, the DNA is TGTGCCAGCAGTGAAAGGGGGCAGGGCTGGACCCCGGAGACCCAGTACTTC.

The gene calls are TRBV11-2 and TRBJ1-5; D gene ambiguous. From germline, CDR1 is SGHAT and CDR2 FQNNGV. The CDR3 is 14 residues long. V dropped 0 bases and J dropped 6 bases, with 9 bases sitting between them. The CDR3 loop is CASSLDLSGQPQHF. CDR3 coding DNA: TGTGCCAGCAGCTTAGATCTATCGGGTCAGCCCCAGCATTTT.

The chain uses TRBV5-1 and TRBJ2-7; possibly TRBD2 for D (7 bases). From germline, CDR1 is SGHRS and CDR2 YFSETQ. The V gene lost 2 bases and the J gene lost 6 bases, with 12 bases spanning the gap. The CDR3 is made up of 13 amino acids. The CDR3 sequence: CASSLGGRVEQYF. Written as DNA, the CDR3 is TGCGCCAGCAGCTTAGGGGGGAGGGTCGAGCAGTACTTC.

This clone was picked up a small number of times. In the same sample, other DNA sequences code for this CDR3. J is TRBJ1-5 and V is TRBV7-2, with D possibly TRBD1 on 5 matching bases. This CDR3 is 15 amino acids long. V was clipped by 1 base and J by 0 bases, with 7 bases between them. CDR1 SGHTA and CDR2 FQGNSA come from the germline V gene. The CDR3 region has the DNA TGTGCCAGCAGCTTAGTGGGGGTTAGCAATCAGCCCCAGCATTTT. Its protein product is CASSLVGVSNQPQHF.

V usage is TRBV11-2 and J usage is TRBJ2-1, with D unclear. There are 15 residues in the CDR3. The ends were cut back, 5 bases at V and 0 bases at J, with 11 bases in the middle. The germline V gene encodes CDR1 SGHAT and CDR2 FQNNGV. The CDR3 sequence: CASSQGPSSYNEQFF. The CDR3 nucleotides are TGTGCCAGCAGCCAAGGTCCGAGCTCCTACAATGAGCAGTTCTTC.